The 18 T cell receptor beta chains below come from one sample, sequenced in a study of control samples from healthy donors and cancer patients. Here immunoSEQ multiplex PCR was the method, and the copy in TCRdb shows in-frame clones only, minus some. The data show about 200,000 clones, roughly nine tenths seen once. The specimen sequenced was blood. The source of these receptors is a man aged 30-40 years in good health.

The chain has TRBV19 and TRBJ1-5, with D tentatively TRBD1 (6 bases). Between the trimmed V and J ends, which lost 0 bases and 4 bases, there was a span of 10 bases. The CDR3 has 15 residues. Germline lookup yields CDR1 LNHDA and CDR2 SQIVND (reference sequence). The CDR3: CASSIDGDINQPQHF. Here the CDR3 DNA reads TGTGCCAGTAGTATAGATGGGGACATTAATCAGCCCCAGCATTTT.

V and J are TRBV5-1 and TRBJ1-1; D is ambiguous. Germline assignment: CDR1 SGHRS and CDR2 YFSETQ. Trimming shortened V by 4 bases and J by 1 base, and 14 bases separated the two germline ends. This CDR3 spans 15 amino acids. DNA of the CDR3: TGCGCCAGCAGCATAGGAGGGAAGGGGAACACTGAAGCTTTCTTT. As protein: CASSIGGKGNTEAFF.

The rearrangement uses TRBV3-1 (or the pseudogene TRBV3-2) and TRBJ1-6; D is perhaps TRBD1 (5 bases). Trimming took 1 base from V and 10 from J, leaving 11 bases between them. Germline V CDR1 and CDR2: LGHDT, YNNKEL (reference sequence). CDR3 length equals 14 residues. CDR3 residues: CASSQGQGRSPLHF. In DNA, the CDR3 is TGTGCCAGCAGCCAAGGCCAGGGTAGGTCACCCCTCCACTTT.

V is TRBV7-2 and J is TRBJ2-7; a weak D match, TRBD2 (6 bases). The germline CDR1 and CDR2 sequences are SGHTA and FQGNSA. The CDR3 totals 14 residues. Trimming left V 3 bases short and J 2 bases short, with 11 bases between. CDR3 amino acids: CASSFSSGAYEQYF. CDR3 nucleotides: TGTGCCAGCAGCTTTTCATCGGGAGCCTACGAGCAGTACTTC.

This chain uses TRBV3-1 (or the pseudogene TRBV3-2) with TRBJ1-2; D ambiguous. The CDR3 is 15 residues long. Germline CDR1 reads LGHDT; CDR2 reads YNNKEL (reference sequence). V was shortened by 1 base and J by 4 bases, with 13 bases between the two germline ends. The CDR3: CASSQAVIETYGYTF. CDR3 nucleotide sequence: TGTGCCAGCAGCCAAGCCGTAATTGAGACCTATGGCTACACCTTC.

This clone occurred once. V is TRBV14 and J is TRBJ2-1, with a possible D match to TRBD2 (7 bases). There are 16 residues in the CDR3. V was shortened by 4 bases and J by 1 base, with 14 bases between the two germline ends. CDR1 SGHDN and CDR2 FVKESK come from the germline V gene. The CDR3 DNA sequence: TGTGCCAGCAGCCCGGGGAGGGGGGGTTCCTACAATGAGCAGTTCTTC. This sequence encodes CASSPGRGGSYNEQFF.

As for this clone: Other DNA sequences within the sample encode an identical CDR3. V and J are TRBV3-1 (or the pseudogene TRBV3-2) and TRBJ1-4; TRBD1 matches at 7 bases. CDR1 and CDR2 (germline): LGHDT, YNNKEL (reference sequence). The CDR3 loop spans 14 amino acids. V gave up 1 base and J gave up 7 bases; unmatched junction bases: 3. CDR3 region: CASSQGAGGEKLFF. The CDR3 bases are TGTGCCAGCAGCCAAGGGGCAGGGGGTGAAAAACTGTTTTTT.

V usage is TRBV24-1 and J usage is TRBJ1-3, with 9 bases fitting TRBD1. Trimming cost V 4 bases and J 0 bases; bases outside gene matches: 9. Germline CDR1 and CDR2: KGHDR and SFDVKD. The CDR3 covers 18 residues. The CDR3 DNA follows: TGTGCCACCAGTGACCCTGGACAGGGGTTCGACTCTGGAAACACCATATATTTT. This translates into CATSDPGQGFDSGNTIYF.

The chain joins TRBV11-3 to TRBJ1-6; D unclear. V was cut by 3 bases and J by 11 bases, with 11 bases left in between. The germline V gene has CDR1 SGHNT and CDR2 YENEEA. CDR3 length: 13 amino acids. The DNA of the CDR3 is TGTGCCAGCAGCTTGAACCCTACAACACCCCTCCACTTT. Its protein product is CASSLNPTTPLHF. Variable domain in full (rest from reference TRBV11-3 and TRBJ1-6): EAGVVQSPRYKIIEKKQPVAFWCNPISGHNTLYWYLQNLGQGPELLIRYENEEAVDDSQLPKDRFSAERLKGVDSTLKIQPAELGDSAVYLCASSLNPTTPLHFGNGTRLTVT.

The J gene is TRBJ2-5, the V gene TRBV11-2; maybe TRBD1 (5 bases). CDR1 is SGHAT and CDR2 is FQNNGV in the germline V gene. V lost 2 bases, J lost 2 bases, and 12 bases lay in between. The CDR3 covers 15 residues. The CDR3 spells CASSLYLAGQETQYF. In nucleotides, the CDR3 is TGTGCCAGCAGCTTATATTTGGCAGGGCAAGAGACCCAGTACTTC.

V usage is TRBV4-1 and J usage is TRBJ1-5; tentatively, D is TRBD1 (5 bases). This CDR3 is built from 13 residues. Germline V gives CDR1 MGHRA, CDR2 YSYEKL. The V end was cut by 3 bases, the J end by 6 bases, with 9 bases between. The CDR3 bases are TGCGCCAGCAGCCAGGGGGTTGGTCAGCCCCAGCATTTT. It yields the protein CASSQGVGQPQHF.

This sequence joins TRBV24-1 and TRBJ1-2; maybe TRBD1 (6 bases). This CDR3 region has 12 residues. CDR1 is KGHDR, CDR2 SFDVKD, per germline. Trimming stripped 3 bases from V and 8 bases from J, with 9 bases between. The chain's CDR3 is CATSDPGAGYTF. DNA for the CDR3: TGTGCCACCAGTGATCCAGGGGCCGGCTACACCTTC.

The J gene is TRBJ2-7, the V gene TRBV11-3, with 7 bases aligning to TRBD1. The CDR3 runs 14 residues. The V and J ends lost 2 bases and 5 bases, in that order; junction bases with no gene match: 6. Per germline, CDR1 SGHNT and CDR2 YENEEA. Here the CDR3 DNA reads TGTGCCAGCAGCTTAATCAGGGGGTGCAACGAGCAGTACTTC. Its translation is CASSLIRGCNEQYF. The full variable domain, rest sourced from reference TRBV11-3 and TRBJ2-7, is EAGVVQSPRYKIIEKKQPVAFWCNPISGHNTLYWYLQNLGQGPELLIRYENEEAVDDSQLPKDRFSAERLKGVDSTLKIQPAELGDSAVYLCASSLIRGCNEQYFGPGTRLTVT.

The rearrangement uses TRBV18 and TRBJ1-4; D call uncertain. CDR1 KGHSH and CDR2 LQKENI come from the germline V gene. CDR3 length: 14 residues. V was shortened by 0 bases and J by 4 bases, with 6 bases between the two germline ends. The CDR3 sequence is CASSPPVVNEKLFF. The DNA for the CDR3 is TGTGCCAGCTCACCACCTGTAGTTAATGAAAAACTGTTTTTT.

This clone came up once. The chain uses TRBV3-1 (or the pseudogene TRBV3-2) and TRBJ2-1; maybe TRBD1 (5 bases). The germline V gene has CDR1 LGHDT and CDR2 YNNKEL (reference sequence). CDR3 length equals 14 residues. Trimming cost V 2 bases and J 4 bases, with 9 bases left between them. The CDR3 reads CASSQFRDYNEQFF. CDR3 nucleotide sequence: TGTGCCAGCAGCCAATTCAGGGATTACAATGAGCAGTTCTTC.

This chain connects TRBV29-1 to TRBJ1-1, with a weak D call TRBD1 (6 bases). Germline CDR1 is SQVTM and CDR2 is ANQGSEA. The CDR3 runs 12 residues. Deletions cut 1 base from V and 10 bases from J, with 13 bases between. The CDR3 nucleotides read TGCAGCGTTGAAGTAACAGGGAGCGGAGCTTTCTTT. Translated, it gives CSVEVTGSGAFF.

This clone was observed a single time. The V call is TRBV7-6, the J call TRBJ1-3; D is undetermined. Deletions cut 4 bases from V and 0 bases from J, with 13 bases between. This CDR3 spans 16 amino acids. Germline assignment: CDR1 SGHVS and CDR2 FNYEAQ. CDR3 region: CASSYDEGSSGNTIYF. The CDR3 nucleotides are TGTGCCAGCAGCTACGATGAGGGATCCTCTGGAAACACCATATATTTT. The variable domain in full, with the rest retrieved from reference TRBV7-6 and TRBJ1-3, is GAGVSQSPRYKVTKRGQDVALRCDPISGHVSLYWYRQALGQGPEFLTYFNYEAQQDKSGLPNDRFSAERPEGSISTLTIQRTEQRDSAMYRCASSYDEGSSGNTIYFGEGSWLTVV.

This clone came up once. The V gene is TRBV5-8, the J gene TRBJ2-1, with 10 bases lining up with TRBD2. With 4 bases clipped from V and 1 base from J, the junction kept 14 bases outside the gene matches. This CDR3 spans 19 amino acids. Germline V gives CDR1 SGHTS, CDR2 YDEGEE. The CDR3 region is CASSPGDSGGLLSYNEQFF. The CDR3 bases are TGTGCCAGCAGCCCGGGTGATAGCGGGGGGCTTCTTTCCTACAATGAGCAGTTCTTC.